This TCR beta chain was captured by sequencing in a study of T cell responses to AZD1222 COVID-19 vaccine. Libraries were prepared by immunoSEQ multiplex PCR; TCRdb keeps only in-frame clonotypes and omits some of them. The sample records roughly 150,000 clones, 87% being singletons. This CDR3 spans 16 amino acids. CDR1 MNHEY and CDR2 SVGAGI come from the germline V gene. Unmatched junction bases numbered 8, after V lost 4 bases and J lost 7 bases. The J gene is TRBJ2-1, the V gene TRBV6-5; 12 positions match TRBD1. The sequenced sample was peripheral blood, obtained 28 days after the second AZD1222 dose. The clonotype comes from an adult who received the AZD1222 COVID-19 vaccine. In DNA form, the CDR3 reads TGTGCCAGCAGTTTTGCCGGGACAGGGGGCGGGAATGAGCAGTTCTTC. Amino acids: CASSFAGTGGGNEQFF.